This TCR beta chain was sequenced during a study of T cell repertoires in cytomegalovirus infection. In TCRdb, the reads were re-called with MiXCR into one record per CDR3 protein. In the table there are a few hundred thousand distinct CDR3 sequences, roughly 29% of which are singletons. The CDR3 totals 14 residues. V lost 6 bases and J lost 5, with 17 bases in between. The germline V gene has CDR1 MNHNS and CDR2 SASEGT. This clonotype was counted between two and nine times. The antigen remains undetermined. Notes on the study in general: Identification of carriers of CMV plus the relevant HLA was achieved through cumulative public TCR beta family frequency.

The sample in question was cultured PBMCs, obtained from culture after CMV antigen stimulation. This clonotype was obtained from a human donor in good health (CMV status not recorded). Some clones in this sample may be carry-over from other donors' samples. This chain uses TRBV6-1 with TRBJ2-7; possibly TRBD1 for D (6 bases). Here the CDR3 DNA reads TGTGCCAGCAGCACGACAGGAGAAGTGGACGAGCAGTACTTC. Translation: CASSTTGEVDEQYF.